This T cell receptor beta chain appears in the sequencing data of a study of cytomegalovirus exposure and HLA in healthy donors. Germline lookup yields CDR1 LGHNT and CDR2 FRNRAP. V lost 1 base and J lost 5, with 7 bases in between. The CDR3 length is 13 residues. It was with 60 Vbeta and 13 Jbeta primers that the PCR ran. TCRdb keeps only in-frame clones here, not all; method: immunoSEQ multiplex PCR. This sample yields about 100,000 clones, of which approximately 72% are seen a single time; 7% to 9% belongs to the top ten. The clonotype comes from a man aged 35-49 years in good health and CMV-seropositive. The chain recombines TRBV12-5 with TRBJ2-3; no firm D call. The specimen sequenced was PBMCs. CDR3 sequence reads: CASGLGAQDTQYF. CDR3 nucleotides: TGTGCTAGTGGTTTGGGGGCCCAAGATACGCAGTATTTT.